The entry below gives a single T cell receptor (beta chain) sequence along with its context. What it binds is unknown. CDR1 LNHNV and CDR2 YYDKDF come from the germline V gene (reference sequence). With V trimmed by 1 base and J by 0 bases, 7 bases remained unmatched. This CDR3 is built from 17 residues. This entry comes from a study of shared clonotypes between healthy human individuals. Study-level findings and limits: Relative to their counterparts shared across all four donors, non-shared clonotypes exhibited diminished generation probabilities.

This table comes from immunoSEQ multiplex PCR, and its TCRdb copy is limited to in-frame clones, with some not included. The table lists over a million clones, approximately 97% of them singletons, with 0.95% to 1.5% in the top ten. Sequencing used naive CD4+ T cells sorted from blood. Subset noted: CD45RA+ positively selected. The chain recombines TRBV15 with TRBJ2-7; 9 bases fit TRBD1. The sequence derives from a young man in good health. CDR3 protein: CATSRGSAGQGSYEQYF. DNA of the CDR3: TGTGCCACCAGCAGAGGTAGTGCGGGACAGGGCTCCTACGAGCAGTACTTC.